Listed below are T cell receptor beta chains from one sample, sequenced in a study of cytomegalovirus exposure and HLA in healthy donors. Profiled with immunoSEQ multiplex PCR; TCRdb holds only in-frame clones, not every one. This table has some 94,000 clones, just under 70% appearing once. The sample consisted of PBMCs. All receptors derive from a middle-aged man in good health and CMV-seronegative. The CDR3 runs from the conserved cysteine through the conserved F or W. Each record gives: clone size, J gene, CDR3 length, D gene, V gene, CDR3 DNA, CDR3 protein. D genes are given only for firm matches. Rows may omit the clone size; those that give it use once, few, many or a size class.

NA	TRBJ2-7	16	TRBD2	TRBV4-2	TGTGCCAGCAGCCAAGATCGGAGTAGCGGGGTCTACGAGCAGTACTTC	CASSQDRSSGVYEQYF
NA	TRBJ2-7	13	NA	TRBV19	TGTGCCAGTAGCTGGCAGGGAGGTAGCGAGCAGTACTTC	CASSWQGGSEQYF
few	TRBJ2-2	14	NA	TRBV7-2	TGTGCCAGCAGCTTACGACGGGGTAGCGGGGAGCTGTTTTTT	CASSLRRGSGELFF
NA	TRBJ2-7	12	NA	TRBV29-1	TGCAGCGTTGGCAGGGTGGCCTACGAGCAGTACTTC	CSVGRVAYEQYF
few	TRBJ2-2	16	TRBD2	TRBV9	TGTGCCAGCAGCGTAGTAGCGGGAGAGTATACCGGGGAGCTGTTTTTT	CASSVVAGEYTGELFF
NA	TRBJ2-7	13	TRBD1	TRBV5-1	TGCGCCAGCAGCGAGCCAGGGGGCTACGAGCAGTACTTC	CASSEPGGYEQYF
NA	TRBJ1-2	13	NA	TRBV11-2	TGTGCCAGCAGCTTACAGTTTAACTATGGCTACACCTTC	CASSLQFNYGYTF
NA	TRBJ1-1	13	NA	TRBV29-1	TGCAGCGTTGCGTGGGGCGGTAGCACTGAAGCTTTCTTT	CSVAWGGSTEAFF
NA	TRBJ1-5	14	TRBD1	TRBV5-1	TGCGCCAGCAGTCGGACAGGGGACAATCAGCCCCAGCATTTT	CASSRTGDNQPQHF
NA	TRBJ2-3	12	NA	TRBV13	TGTGCCAGCAGCCCTAGCACAGATACGCAGTATTTT	CASSPSTDTQYF
NA	TRBJ1-4	14	NA	TRBV7-2	TGTGCCAGCAGCCTCCTAGGTGTAGGGGTAAAACTGTTTTTT	CASSLLGVGVKLFF
once	TRBJ2-2	15	TRBD1	TRBV27	TGTGCCAGCAGTTGGCAGGGGGCGAACACCGGGGAGCTGTTTTTT	CASSWQGANTGELFF
NA	TRBJ2-5	16	NA	TRBV7-2	TGTGCCAGCAGCTGGAGCCCGGGACAAGAAAAGGGGACCCAGTACTTC	CASSWSPGQEKGTQYF
NA	TRBJ2-1	16	TRBD2	TRBV5-1	TGCGCCAGCAGCTTACTAGCGGGCGTTACCTACAATGAGCAGTTCTTC	CASSLLAGVTYNEQFF
NA	TRBJ2-3	16	TRBD2	TRBV10-3	TGTGCCAGTAGCGGGAGAGGCCAGGGACTTACAGATACGCAGTATTTT	CASSGRGQGLTDTQYF
few	TRBJ1-1	13	TRBD1	TRBV2	TGTGCCAGCAGTACAGGGGCGGGCACTGAAGCTTTCTTT	CASSTGAGTEAFF
NA	TRBJ1-1	14	NA	TRBV2	TGTGCCAGCAGTGGGCAGGGGACGAACACTGAAGCTTTCTTT	CASSGQGTNTEAFF
NA	TRBJ2-1	13	NA	TRBV6-6	TGTGCCAGCAGCCAGGACAGATACAATGAGCAGTTCTTC	CASSQDRYNEQFF
NA	TRBJ1-1	12	TRBD1	TRBV30	TGTGCCTGGAACAGGGGGAACACTGAAGCTTTCTTT	CAWNRGNTEAFF
NA	TRBJ1-5	13	NA	TRBV18	TGTGCCAGCTCACCAGTAGACTATCAGCCCCAGCATTTT	CASSPVDYQPQHF
NA	TRBJ2-2	15	NA	TRBV6-5	TGTGCCAGCAGTTCAGCGGGTTCGAACACCGGGGAGCTGTTTTTT	CASSSAGSNTGELFF
NA	TRBJ2-7	14	TRBD2	TRBV5-6	TGTGCCAGCAGCGAGGGGCGGGGGTGGGTCGAGCAGTACTTC	CASSEGRGWVEQYF
NA	TRBJ2-2	13	NA	TRBV19	TGTGCCAGTAGTAGTGTGAGCACCGGGGAGCTGTTTTTT	CASSSVSTGELFF
NA	TRBJ1-6	15	NA	TRBV6-1	TGTGCCAGCAGTGAACTTCCAGGGCCGGGTTCACCCCTCCACTTT	CASSELPGPGSPLHF
NA	TRBJ1-2	13	TRBD1	TRBV6-5	TGTGCCAGCAGTCGACAGGGCGTATATGGCTACACCTTC	CASSRQGVYGYTF
few	TRBJ2-3	15	NA	TRBV4-3	TGCGCCAGCAGCCAAGAGGGCAGAAACCCAGATACGCAGTATTTT	CASSQEGRNPDTQYF